This T cell receptor beta chain was found in a study of shared clonotypes between healthy human individuals. On this clone: Its cognate antigen is unknown.

The naive CD8 subset, CD45RO-negative cells positively selected for CCR7, excluded terminally differentiated effector memory CD45RA+ cells. Data came from immunoSEQ multiplex PCR; TCRdb stores just in-frame clones and leaves some out. The sample contains 1.5 million to 2.5 million clones, approximately 94% of which appear only once. Germline V lookup: CDR1 MNHNS, CDR2 SASEGT. Trimming took off 5 bases at V and 6 bases at J, with 18 bases between the two ends. This CDR3 has 15 residues. Overall study findings and caveats: Large depth notwithstanding, sorted-subset sequencing proved incomplete by rarefaction.

This receptor was identified in a man younger than 30 in good health. V and J are TRBV6-1 and TRBJ2-3, with TRBD1 as a possible D gene (7 bases). The sequencing input was naive CD8+ T cells sorted from blood. CDR3 in amino acids: CASSSRQGGPDTQYF. The CDR3 coding sequence is TGTGCCAGCAGTTCTCGACAGGGAGGTCCGGATACGCAGTATTTT.